This TCR beta chain was found in a study of cytomegalovirus exposure and HLA in healthy donors. Study findings and constraints: High sensitivity and specificity were reportedly achieved when the classifier diagnosed cytomegalovirus status. There were some public TCRs occurring in many donors, but most TCR sequences were rare. A few chains tied to CMV proved CMV antigen-specific in vitro. Later analysis suggested most CMV-associated TCR beta chains were HLA-restricted.

The PCR was carried out with 60 Vbeta primers and 13 Jbeta primers. Sequencing used immunoSEQ multiplex PCR; TCRdb keeps in-frame clones, though not all of them. Found here are fewer than 250,000 clones, more than 75% of them singletons; the top ten hold 1.3%. Comments on this clone: The antigen is undetermined.

Germline V gene data show CDR1 as MDHEN and CDR2 as SYDVKM. CDR3 length: 13 amino acids. V lost 3 bases to trimming and J lost 3 bases, with 8 bases between them. This sequence originates from a man between 25 and 39 years old in good health and CMV-seronegative. The sequenced sample was PBMCs. The chain couples TRBV28 to TRBJ1-2, with D unclear. In DNA form, the CDR3 reads TGTGCCAGCAGTTTGGAGGGCGACTATGGCTACACCTTC. Amino acid sequence: CASSLEGDYGYTF.